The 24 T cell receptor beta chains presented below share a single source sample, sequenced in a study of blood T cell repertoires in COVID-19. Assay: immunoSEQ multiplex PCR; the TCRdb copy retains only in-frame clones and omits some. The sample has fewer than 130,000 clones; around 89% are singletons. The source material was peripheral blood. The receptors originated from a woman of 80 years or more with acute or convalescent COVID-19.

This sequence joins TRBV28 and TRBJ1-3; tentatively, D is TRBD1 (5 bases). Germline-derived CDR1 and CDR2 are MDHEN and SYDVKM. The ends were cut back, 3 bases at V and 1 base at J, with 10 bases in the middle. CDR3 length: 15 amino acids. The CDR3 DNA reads TGTGCCAGCAGTTTTAATAGGGGATCTGGAAACACCATATATTTT. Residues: CASSFNRGSGNTIYF.

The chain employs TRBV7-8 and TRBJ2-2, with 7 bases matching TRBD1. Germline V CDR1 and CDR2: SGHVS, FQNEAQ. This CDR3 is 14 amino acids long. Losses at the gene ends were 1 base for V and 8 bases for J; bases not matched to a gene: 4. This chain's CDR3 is CASSLGQGRGELFF. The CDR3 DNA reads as TGTGCCAGCAGCTTAGGACAGGGTCGAGGGGAGCTGTTTTTT.

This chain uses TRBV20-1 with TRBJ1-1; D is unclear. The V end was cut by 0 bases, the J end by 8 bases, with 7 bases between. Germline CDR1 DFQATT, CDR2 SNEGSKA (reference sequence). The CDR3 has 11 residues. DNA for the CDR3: TGCAGTGCTAGAGATTGGGAGGAAGCTTTCTTT. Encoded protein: CSARDWEEAFF.

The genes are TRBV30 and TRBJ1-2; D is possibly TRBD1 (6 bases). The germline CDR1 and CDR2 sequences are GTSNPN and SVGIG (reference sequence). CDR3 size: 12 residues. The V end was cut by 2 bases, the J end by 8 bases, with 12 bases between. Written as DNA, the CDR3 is TGTGCCTGGAGTATACAGGGTTTCGGCTACACCTTC. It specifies CAWSIQGFGYTF.

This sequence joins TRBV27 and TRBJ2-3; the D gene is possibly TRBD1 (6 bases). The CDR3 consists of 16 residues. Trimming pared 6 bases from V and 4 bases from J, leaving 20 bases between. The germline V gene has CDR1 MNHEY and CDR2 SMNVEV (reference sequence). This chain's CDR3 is CASSPSTGIRADTQYF. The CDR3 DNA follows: TGTGCCAGCAGCCCCTCCACAGGGATTAGAGCAGATACGCAGTATTTT.

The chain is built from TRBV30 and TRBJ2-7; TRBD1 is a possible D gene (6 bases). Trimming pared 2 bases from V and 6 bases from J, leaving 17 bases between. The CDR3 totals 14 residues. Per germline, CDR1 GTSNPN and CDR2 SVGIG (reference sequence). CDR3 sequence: CAWSPTWTVREQYF. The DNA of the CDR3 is TGTGCCTGGAGTCCTACCTGGACAGTCCGCGAGCAGTACTTC.

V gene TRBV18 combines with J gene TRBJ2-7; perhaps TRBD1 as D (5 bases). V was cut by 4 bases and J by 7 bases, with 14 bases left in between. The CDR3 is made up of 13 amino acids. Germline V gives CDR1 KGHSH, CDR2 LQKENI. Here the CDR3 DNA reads TGTGCCAGCTCACTTCAGGGATTTAGTGAGCAGTACTTC. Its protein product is CASSLQGFSEQYF.

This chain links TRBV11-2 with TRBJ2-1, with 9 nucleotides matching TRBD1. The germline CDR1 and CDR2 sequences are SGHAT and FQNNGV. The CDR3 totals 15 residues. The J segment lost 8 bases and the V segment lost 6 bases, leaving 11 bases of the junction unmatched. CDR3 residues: CASRQPGQGRYEQFF. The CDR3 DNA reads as TGTGCCAGCAGACAGCCGGGACAGGGTAGGTATGAGCAGTTCTTC.

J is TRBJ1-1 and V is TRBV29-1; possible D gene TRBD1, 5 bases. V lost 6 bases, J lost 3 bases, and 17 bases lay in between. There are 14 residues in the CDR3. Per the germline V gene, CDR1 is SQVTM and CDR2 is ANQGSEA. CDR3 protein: CSVTAPRADTEAFF. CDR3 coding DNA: TGCAGCGTCACGGCCCCCAGGGCAGACACTGAAGCTTTCTTT. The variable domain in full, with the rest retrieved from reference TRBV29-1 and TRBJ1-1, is SAVISQKPSRDICQRGTSLTIQCQVDSQVTMMFWYRQQPGQSLTLIATANQGSEATYESGFVIDKFPISRPNLTFSTLTVSNMSPEDSSIYLCSVTAPRADTEAFFGQGTRLTVV.

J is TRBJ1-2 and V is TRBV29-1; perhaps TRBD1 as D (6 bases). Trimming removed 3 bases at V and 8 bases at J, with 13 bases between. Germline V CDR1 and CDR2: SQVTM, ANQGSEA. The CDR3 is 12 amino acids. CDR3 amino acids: CSVDAGALGYTF. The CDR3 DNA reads TGCAGCGTTGATGCAGGGGCCCTCGGCTACACCTTC.

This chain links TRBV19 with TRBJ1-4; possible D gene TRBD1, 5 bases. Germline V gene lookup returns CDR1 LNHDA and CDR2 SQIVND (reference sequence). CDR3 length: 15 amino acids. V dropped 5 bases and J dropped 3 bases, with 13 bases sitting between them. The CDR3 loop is CASSLGGAPNEKLFF. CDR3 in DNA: TGTGCCAGTAGTCTGGGAGGGGCACCTAATGAAAAACTGTTTTTT.

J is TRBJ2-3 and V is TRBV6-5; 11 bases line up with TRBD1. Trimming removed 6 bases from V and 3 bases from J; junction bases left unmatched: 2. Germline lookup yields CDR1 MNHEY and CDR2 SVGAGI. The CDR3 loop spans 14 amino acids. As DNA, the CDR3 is TGTGCCAGCAGGGGACAGGGGGGGACAGATACGCAGTATTTT. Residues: CASRGQGGTDTQYF.

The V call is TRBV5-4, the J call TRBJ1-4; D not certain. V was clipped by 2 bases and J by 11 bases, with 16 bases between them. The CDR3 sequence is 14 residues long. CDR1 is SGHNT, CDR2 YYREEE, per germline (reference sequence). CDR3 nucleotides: TGTGCCAGCAGCTTTGGAACAGATACCGACAAACTGTTTTTT. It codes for CASSFGTDTDKLFF.

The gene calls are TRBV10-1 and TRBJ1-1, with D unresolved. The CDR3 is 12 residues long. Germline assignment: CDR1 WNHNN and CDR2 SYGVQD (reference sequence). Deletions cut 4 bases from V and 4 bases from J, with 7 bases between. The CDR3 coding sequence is TGCGCCAGCAGTGCGCCGGGCACTGAAGCTTTCTTT. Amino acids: CASSAPGTEAFF.

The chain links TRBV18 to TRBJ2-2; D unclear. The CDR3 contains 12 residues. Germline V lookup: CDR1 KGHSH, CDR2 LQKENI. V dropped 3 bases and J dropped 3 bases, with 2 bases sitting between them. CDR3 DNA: TGTGCCAGCTCACCCGACACCGGGGAGCTGTTTTTT. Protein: CASSPDTGELFF.

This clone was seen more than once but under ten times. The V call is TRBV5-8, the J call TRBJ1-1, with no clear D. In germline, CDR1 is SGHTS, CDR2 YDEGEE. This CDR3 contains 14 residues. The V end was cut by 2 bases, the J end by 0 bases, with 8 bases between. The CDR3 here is CASSFWAMNTEAFF. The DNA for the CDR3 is TGTGCCAGCAGCTTCTGGGCAATGAACACTGAAGCTTTCTTT.

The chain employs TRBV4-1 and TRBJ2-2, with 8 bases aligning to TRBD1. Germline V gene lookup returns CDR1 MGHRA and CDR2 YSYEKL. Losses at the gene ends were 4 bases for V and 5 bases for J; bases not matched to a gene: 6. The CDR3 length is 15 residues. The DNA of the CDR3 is TGCGCCAGCAGCCCCCGGACAGGGAAGACCGGGGAGCTGTTTTTT. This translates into CASSPRTGKTGELFF.

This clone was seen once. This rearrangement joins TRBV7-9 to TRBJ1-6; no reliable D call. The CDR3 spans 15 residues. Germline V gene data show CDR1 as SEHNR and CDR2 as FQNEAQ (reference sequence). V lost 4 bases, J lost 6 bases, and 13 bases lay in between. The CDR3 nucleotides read TGTGCCAGCAGCTCCCATGGGAGCCGTAATTCACCCCTCCACTTT. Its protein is CASSSHGSRNSPLHF.

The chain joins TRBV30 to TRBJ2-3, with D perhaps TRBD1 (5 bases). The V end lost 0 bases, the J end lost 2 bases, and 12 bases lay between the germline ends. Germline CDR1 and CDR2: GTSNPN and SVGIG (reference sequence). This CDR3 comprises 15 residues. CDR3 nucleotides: TGTGCCTGGAGTGTTGGGGCCCGTTCCACAGATACGCAGTATTTT. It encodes CAWSVGARSTDTQYF.

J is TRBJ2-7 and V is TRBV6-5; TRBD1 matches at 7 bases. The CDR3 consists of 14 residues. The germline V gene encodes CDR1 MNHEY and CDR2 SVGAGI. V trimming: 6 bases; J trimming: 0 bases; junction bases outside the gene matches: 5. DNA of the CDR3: TGTGCCAGCAGGCCGGACAGGAGCTCCTACGAGCAGTACTTC. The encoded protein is CASRPDRSSYEQYF.

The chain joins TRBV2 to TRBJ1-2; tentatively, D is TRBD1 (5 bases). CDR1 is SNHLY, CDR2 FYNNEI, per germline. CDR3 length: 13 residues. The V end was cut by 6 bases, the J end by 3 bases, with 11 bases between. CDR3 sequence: CASRPGTDYGYTF. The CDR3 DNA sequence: TGTGCCAGCAGGCCCGGGACTGACTATGGCTACACCTTC.

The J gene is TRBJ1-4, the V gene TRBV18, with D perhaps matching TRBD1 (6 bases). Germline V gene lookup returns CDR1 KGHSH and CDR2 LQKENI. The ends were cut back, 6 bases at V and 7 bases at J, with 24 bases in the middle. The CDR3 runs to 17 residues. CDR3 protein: CASSPVLPGHRGEKLFF. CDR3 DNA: TGTGCCAGCTCTCCCGTTCTCCCGGGACATCGTGGTGAAAAACTGTTTTTT.

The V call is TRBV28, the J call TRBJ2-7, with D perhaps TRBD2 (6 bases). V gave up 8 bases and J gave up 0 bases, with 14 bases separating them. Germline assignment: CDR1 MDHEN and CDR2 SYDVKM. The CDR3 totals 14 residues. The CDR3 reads CASRRDGLSYEQYF. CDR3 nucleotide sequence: TGTGCCAGCCGGAGGGACGGACTCTCCTACGAGCAGTACTTC.

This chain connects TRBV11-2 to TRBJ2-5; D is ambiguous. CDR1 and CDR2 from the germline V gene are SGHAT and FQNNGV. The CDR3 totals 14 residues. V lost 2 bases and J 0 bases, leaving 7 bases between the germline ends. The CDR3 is CASSLPGNQETQYF. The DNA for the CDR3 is TGTGCCAGCAGCTTACCAGGCAACCAAGAGACCCAGTACTTC.